Following are 5 T cell receptor beta chains from one sample sequenced in a study of blood T cell repertoires in COVID-19. Assay used: immunoSEQ multiplex PCR; TCRdb lists only in-frame clones, some missing. Among roughly 200,000 clones listed, approximately 79% were seen once. Input material: peripheral blood. These receptors all stem from a man aged 45 to 65 who had recovered from COVID-19.

J is TRBJ1-1 and V is TRBV23-1, with 7 bases that match TRBD1. TRBV23-1 is an ORF for which the function is uncertain. This CDR3 spans 13 amino acids. V dropped 9 bases and J dropped 3; count of bases not matched to a gene: 7. DNA of the CDR3: TGCGCCAGAGTACAGGGGCGGGACACTGAAGCTTTCTTT. Protein: CARVQGRDTEAFF.

The chain joins TRBV9 to TRBJ1-2, with a tentative D call TRBD1 (5 bases). Germline CDR1 is SGDLS and CDR2 is YYNGEE. CDR3 length: 15 amino acids. Trimming shortened V by 0 bases and J by 0 bases, and 9 bases separated the two germline ends. The CDR3: CASSVEAGPNYGYTF. In DNA, the CDR3 is TGTGCCAGCAGCGTAGAGGCAGGGCCTAACTATGGCTACACCTTC.

The rearrangement joins TRBV13 to TRBJ2-7; D is ambiguous. CDR3 size: 12 residues. V lost 5 bases and J 10 bases, leaving 15 bases between the germline ends. The germline V gene encodes CDR1 PRHDT and CDR2 FYEKMQ (reference sequence). CDR3 in DNA: TGTGCCAGCAGCCTGACAAGGATCGAACAGTACTTC. Its protein product is CASSLTRIEQYF.

J is TRBJ2-2 and V is TRBV28; possibly TRBD2 for D (5 bases). Trimming stripped 5 bases from V and 4 bases from J, with 5 bases between. The germline gives CDR1 MDHEN, CDR2 SYDVKM. The CDR3 totals 12 residues. CDR3 sequence reads: CASSRGTGELFF. The CDR3 nucleotides are TGTGCCAGCAGTCGGGGCACCGGGGAGCTGTTTTTT. The complete variable domain, with remaining parts taken from reference TRBV28 and TRBJ2-2, reads DVKVTQSSRYLVKRTGEKVFLECVQDMDHENMFWYRQDPGLGLRLIYFSYDVKMKEKGDIPEGYSVSREKKERFSLILESASTNQTSMYLCASSRGTGELFFGEGSRLTVL.

V is TRBV24-1 and J is TRBJ2-1, with 8 bases aligning to TRBD2. Unmatched junction bases numbered 0, after V lost 7 bases and J lost 8 bases. Germline values: CDR1 KGHDR, CDR2 SFDVKD. The CDR3 consists of 11 residues. This CDR3 reads CATRGLDEQFF. The CDR3 coding sequence is TGTGCCACCAGGGGACTAGATGAGCAGTTCTTC.